One and the same sample provided the 8 T cell receptor beta chains below, sequenced in a study of T cells in Graves' hyperthyroidism and ophthalmopathy. Template material for amplifying TCR beta CDR3 regions consisted of RNA transcripts. The HTBI primer set was used in a first-round RT-PCR of the TCR CDR3. TCRdb reprocessed the multiplex PCR reads via MiXCR and lists one record per CDR3 protein. This sample has around 250,000 distinct CDR3 sequences, with less than 15% found just once. Sequences were obtained from blood. The receptors come from a woman in her 40s with Graves' hyperthyroidism that later progressed to Graves' ophthalmopathy.

This clonotype was counted at least ten times. The chain uses TRBV7-2 and TRBJ2-3, with D possibly being TRBD1 (8 bases). CDR3 length equals 16 residues. Germline-derived CDR1 and CDR2 are SGHTA and FQGNSA. V gave up 4 bases and J gave up 4 bases, with 18 bases separating them. DNA of the CDR3: TGTGCCAGCAGCTCGAGGTGGGGGGGACAGGCAGATACGCAGTATTTT. Translation: CASSSRWGGQADTQYF.

This clonotype has just a few counts. The V call is TRBV3-1, the J call TRBJ2-4; D is unresolved. CDR1 is LGHDT and CDR2 is YNNKEL in the germline V gene (reference sequence). The CDR3 is made up of 13 amino acids. Trimming shortened V by 1 base and J by 0 bases, and 1 base separated the two germline ends. CDR3 region: CASSQVAKNIQYF. The CDR3 DNA sequence: TGTGCCAGCAGCCAAGTAGCCAAAAACATTCAGTACTTC.

This clonotype was counted a few times. Just one base apart from a much larger clone, this may be a read error. V gene TRBV28 combines with J gene TRBJ2-1; D uncertain. From germline, CDR1 is MDHEN and CDR2 SYDVKM. The CDR3 is 13 amino acids. The CDR3 loop reads CASSTDWYNERFF. CDR3 nucleotides: TGTGCCAGCAGCACTGACTGGTACAATGAGCGGTTCTTC.

This clonotype showed up many times. The rearrangement joins TRBV5-6 to TRBJ2-2; D is undetermined. The V end was cut by 2 bases, the J end by 1 base, with 9 bases between. The CDR3 length is 15 residues. Germline CDR1 is SGHDT and CDR2 is YYEEEE. The CDR3 DNA reads TGTGCCAGCAGCTTCGGGTGGCGGAACACCGGGGAGCTGTTTTTT. It specifies CASSFGWRNTGELFF.

This clonotype was detected ten times or more. The chain carries TRBV7-9 and TRBJ2-3, with TRBD2 identical over 11 bases. This CDR3 has 17 amino acids. Looked up from germline, CDR1 is SEHNR and CDR2 is FQNEAQ (reference sequence). V dropped 7 bases and J dropped 0; count of bases not matched to a gene: 9. The CDR3 region has the DNA TGTGCCAGCAAACTAGCCGCTAGCGGGAGGAGCACAGATACGCAGTATTTT. Its protein is CASKLAASGRSTDTQYF.

This clonotype was seen repeatedly, ten times or more. The chain employs TRBV10-3 and TRBJ1-4; no definite D call. Trimming stripped 0 bases from V and 8 bases from J, with 4 bases between. CDR3 length equals 12 residues. CDR1 and CDR2 from the germline V gene are ENHRY and SYGVKD. CDR3 coding DNA: TGTGCCATCAGTGAGTCGAGGGAAAAACTGTTTTTT. Protein product: CAISESREKLFF.

The gene calls are TRBV5-1 and TRBJ1-4; 7 bases are a match to TRBD1. CDR1 and CDR2 from the germline V gene are SGHRS and YFSETQ. The CDR3 loop spans 13 amino acids. Losses at the gene ends were 4 bases for V and 8 bases for J; bases not matched to a gene: 5. In DNA form, the CDR3 reads TGCGCCAGCAGCGGGTCAGGGGGGGAAAAACTGTTTTTT. Translated, it gives CASSGSGGEKLFF.

In this sample, this clonotype turned up many times. The V and J genes are TRBV7-2 and TRBJ2-1, with 9 nucleotides matching TRBD2. The length of the CDR3 is 15 residues. Losses at the gene ends were 2 bases for V and 7 bases for J; bases not matched to a gene: 6. Germline-derived CDR1 and CDR2 are SGHTA and FQGNSA. As DNA, the CDR3 is TGTGCCAGCAGCTTATGGGTTAGCGGGAGTAATGAGCAGTTCTTC. This translates into CASSLWVSGSNEQFF.